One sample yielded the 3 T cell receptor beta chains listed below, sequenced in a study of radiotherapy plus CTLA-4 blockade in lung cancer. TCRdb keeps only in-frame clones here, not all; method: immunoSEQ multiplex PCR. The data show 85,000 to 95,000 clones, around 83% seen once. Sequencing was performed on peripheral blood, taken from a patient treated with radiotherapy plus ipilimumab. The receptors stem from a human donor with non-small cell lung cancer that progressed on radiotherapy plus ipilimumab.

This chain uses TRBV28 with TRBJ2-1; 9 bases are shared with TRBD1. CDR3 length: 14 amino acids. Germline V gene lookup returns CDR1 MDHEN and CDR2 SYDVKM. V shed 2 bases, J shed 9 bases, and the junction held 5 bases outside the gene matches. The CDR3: CASSLGQGRGEQFF. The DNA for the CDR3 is TGTGCCAGCAGTTTAGGACAGGGGAGAGGTGAGCAGTTCTTC.

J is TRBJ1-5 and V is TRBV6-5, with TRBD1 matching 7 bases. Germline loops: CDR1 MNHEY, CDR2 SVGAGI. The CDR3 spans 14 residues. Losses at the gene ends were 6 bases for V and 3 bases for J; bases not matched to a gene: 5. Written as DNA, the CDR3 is TGTGCCAGCAGCCCGGGACAGTCCAATCAGCCCCAGCATTTT. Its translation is CASSPGQSNQPQHF.

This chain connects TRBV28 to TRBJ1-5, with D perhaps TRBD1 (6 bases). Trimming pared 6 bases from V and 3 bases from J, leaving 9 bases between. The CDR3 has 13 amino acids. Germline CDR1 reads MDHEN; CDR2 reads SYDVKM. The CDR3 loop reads CASRQGYNQPQHF. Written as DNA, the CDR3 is TGTGCCAGCAGACAGGGTTACAATCAGCCCCAGCATTTT.